A selection of T cell receptor beta chains follows, all from one sample in a study of molecular identifiers for immune sequencing clone quantification. TCRdb itself ran the PCR reads through MiXCR, one entry per CDR3 protein. Seen here are about 630,000 distinct CDR3 sequences, 25% observed once, and the top ten hold 0.78%. The specimen sequenced was naive CD8+ T cells from blood, with Jurkat cell RNA spiked in. The source of these receptors is a human donor in good health. Some libraries in this study had Jurkat cell RNA spiked in. Each CDR3 is given with its conserved first and last residue. The order of the fields is CDR3 length, D gene, clone size, J gene, V gene, CDR3 protein, CDR3 DNA. A D gene is named only where the DNA matches it firmly. Clone size, where shown, is once, few, many, or a class for clones that have expanded.

cdr3_length: 14; d_call: NA; clone_size: NA; j_call: TRBJ2-7; v_call: TRBV20-1; cdr3_aa: CRAKRDSDIYEQYF; cdr3_nt: TGCAGAGCAAAGCGGGACAGTGATATCTACGAGCAGTACTTC
cdr3_length: 15; d_call: TRBD1; clone_size: few; j_call: TRBJ2-3; v_call: TRBV15; cdr3_aa: CATSQGSQGSDTQYF; cdr3_nt: TGTGCCACCTCTCAGGGATCACAGGGGTCAGATACGCAGTATTTT
cdr3_length: 14; d_call: NA; clone_size: many; j_call: TRBJ2-7; v_call: TRBV6-1; cdr3_aa: CASSLAHLTYEQYF; cdr3_nt: TGTGCCAGCTCCCTGGCACACCTGACGTACGAGCAGTACTTC
cdr3_length: 16; d_call: NA; clone_size: many; j_call: TRBJ2-7; v_call: TRBV7-2; cdr3_aa: CASSLSVGRAWYEQYF; cdr3_nt: TGTGCCAGCAGCTTATCAGTCGGCAGGGCCTGGTACGAGCAGTACTTC
cdr3_length: 18; d_call: NA; clone_size: many; j_call: TRBJ1-6; v_call: TRBV7-2; cdr3_aa: CASSFGGQGFSYNSPLHF; cdr3_nt: TGTGCCAGCAGCTTTGGGGGGCAGGGGTTCTCCTATAATTCACCCCTCCACTTT
cdr3_length: 15; d_call: NA; clone_size: few; j_call: TRBJ2-2; v_call: TRBV7-9; cdr3_aa: CASLGTAGRTGELFF; cdr3_nt: TGTGCCAGCTTGGGGACGGCGGGGCGCACCGGGGAGCTGTTTTTT
cdr3_length: 15; d_call: TRBD2; clone_size: NA; j_call: TRBJ2-3; v_call: TRBV20-1; cdr3_aa: CSASPTSWSTDTQYF; cdr3_nt: TGCAGTGCTTCGCCGACTAGCTGGAGTACAGATACGCAGTATTTT
cdr3_length: 14; d_call: TRBD2; clone_size: many; j_call: TRBJ2-7; v_call: TRBV4-1; cdr3_aa: CASSQVRGAYEQYF; cdr3_nt: TGCGCCAGCAGCCAGGTACGGGGGGCCTACGAGCAGTACTTC
cdr3_length: 15; d_call: NA; clone_size: many; j_call: TRBJ2-7; v_call: TRBV4-3; cdr3_aa: CASSQDWAAGYEQYF; cdr3_nt: TGCGCCAGCAGCCAAGATTGGGCCGCCGGGTACGAGCAGTACTTC
cdr3_length: 17; d_call: TRBD2; clone_size: many; j_call: TRBJ2-3; v_call: TRBV9; cdr3_aa: CASSGGHLAGAADTQYF; cdr3_nt: TGTGCCAGCAGCGGGGGACATTTAGCGGGGGCGGCAGATACGCAGTATTTT
cdr3_length: 15; d_call: NA; clone_size: NA; j_call: TRBJ2-7; v_call: TRBV9; cdr3_aa: CASSVDSGKAYEQYF; cdr3_nt: TGTGCCAGCAGCGTAGATAGCGGCAAGGCCTACGAGCAGTACTTC
cdr3_length: 14; d_call: NA; clone_size: few; j_call: TRBJ1-3; v_call: TRBV11-2; cdr3_aa: CASSFVSSGNTIYF; cdr3_nt: TGTGCCAGCAGCTTTGTAAGCTCTGGAAACACCATATATTTT
cdr3_length: 15; d_call: TRBD2; clone_size: NA; j_call: TRBJ2-7; v_call: TRBV12-3/TRBV12-4; cdr3_aa: CASSPSLAGAYEQYF; cdr3_nt: TGTGCCAGCAGTCCAAGCTTAGCGGGGGCGTACGAGCAGTACTTC
cdr3_length: 12; d_call: NA; clone_size: many; j_call: TRBJ2-3; v_call: TRBV13; cdr3_aa: CASSSGVDTQYF; cdr3_nt: TGTGCCAGCAGCTCGGGGGTAGATACGCAGTATTTT
cdr3_length: 17; d_call: TRBD1; clone_size: many; j_call: TRBJ2-5; v_call: TRBV7-9; cdr3_aa: CASSLPKAQGYQETQYF; cdr3_nt: TGTGCCAGCAGCCTACCGAAAGCACAGGGGTACCAAGAGACCCAGTACTTC
cdr3_length: 11; d_call: NA; clone_size: few; j_call: TRBJ1-1; v_call: TRBV30; cdr3_aa: CAWSPTEGAFF; cdr3_nt: TGTGCCTGGAGTCCGACGGAGGGAGCTTTCTTT
cdr3_length: 17; d_call: TRBD2; clone_size: NA; j_call: TRBJ2-1; v_call: TRBV20-1; cdr3_aa: CSARGVTSGGPPVEQFF; cdr3_nt: TGCAGTGCCCGCGGCGTAACTAGCGGGGGCCCACCAGTTGAGCAGTTCTTC
cdr3_length: 17; d_call: TRBD2; clone_size: NA; j_call: TRBJ2-5; v_call: TRBV4-1; cdr3_aa: CASSPGTSGRALETQYF; cdr3_nt: TGCGCCAGCAGTCCCGGGACTAGCGGGAGGGCCCTAGAGACCCAGTACTTC
cdr3_length: 13; d_call: NA; clone_size: many; j_call: TRBJ1-1; v_call: TRBV3-1; cdr3_aa: CASSQGAGFEAFF; cdr3_nt: TGTGCCAGCAGCCAAGGTGCTGGATTTGAAGCTTTCTTT
cdr3_length: 16; d_call: NA; clone_size: many; j_call: TRBJ2-1; v_call: TRBV4-3; cdr3_aa: CASSQDGQVPYNEQFF; cdr3_nt: TGCGCCAGCAGCCAAGATGGGCAGGTCCCCTACAATGAGCAGTTCTTC
cdr3_length: 15; d_call: NA; clone_size: NA; j_call: TRBJ2-7; v_call: TRBV25-1; cdr3_aa: CASSEWGPSTYEQYF; cdr3_nt: TGTGCCAGCAGTGAATGGGGCCCGAGCACCTACGAGCAGTACTTC
cdr3_length: 16; d_call: NA; clone_size: many; j_call: TRBJ2-6; v_call: TRBV7-9; cdr3_aa: CASSPTLESGANVLTF; cdr3_nt: TGTGCCAGCAGCCCTACCTTAGAATCTGGGGCCAACGTCCTGACTTTC
cdr3_length: 14; d_call: NA; clone_size: NA; j_call: TRBJ1-1; v_call: TRBV6-5; cdr3_aa: CASTPRVGDSEAFF; cdr3_nt: TGTGCCAGCACTCCGCGGGTGGGGGACTCTGAAGCTTTCTTT
cdr3_length: 14; d_call: TRBD1; clone_size: many; j_call: TRBJ2-5; v_call: TRBV2; cdr3_aa: CASRTGQADETQYF; cdr3_nt: TGTGCCAGCAGAACGGGACAGGCGGATGAGACCCAGTACTTC
cdr3_length: 14; d_call: NA; clone_size: NA; j_call: TRBJ1-2; v_call: TRBV4-2; cdr3_aa: CASSSPLGFFGYTF; cdr3_nt: TGTGCCAGCAGCTCGCCGTTGGGTTTTTTTGGCTACACCTTC
cdr3_length: 15; d_call: NA; clone_size: few; j_call: TRBJ2-7; v_call: TRBV11-2; cdr3_aa: CASSSGAGTPYEQYF; cdr3_nt: TGTGCCAGCAGCTCAGGGGCTGGGACCCCCTACGAGCAGTACTTC
cdr3_length: 16; d_call: TRBD2; clone_size: few; j_call: TRBJ2-2; v_call: TRBV6-2/TRBV6-3; cdr3_aa: CASSPPSGSAFGELFF; cdr3_nt: TGTGCCAGCTCACCCCCTAGCGGGAGCGCATTCGGGGAGCTGTTTTTT
cdr3_length: 15; d_call: NA; clone_size: many; j_call: TRBJ1-4; v_call: TRBV12-3/TRBV12-4; cdr3_aa: CASSLEGRTNEKLFF; cdr3_nt: TGTGCCAGCAGTTTAGAAGGAAGGACTAATGAAAAACTGTTTTTT
cdr3_length: 15; d_call: NA; clone_size: NA; j_call: TRBJ2-7; v_call: TRBV19; cdr3_aa: CASSARQVYSYEQYF; cdr3_nt: TGTGCCAGTAGTGCCAGACAAGTGTATTCCTACGAGCAGTACTTC
cdr3_length: 11; d_call: NA; clone_size: many; j_call: TRBJ1-3; v_call: TRBV7-6; cdr3_aa: CASSQGNTIYF; cdr3_nt: TGTGCCAGCAGCCAAGGAAACACCATATATTTT
cdr3_length: 15; d_call: TRBD1; clone_size: NA; j_call: TRBJ2-6; v_call: TRBV27; cdr3_aa: CASSLSGTGANVQTF; cdr3_nt: TGTGCCAGCAGTTTATCCGGGACAGGGGCCAACGTCCAGACTTTC
cdr3_length: 11; d_call: NA; clone_size: many; j_call: TRBJ2-7; v_call: TRBV29-1; cdr3_aa: CSVRRGYEQYF; cdr3_nt: TGCAGCGTTCGTCGAGGATACGAGCAGTACTTC
cdr3_length: 19; d_call: TRBD2; clone_size: many; j_call: TRBJ2-3; v_call: TRBV12-3/TRBV12-4; cdr3_aa: CASSLVPGAGEIGTDTQYF; cdr3_nt: TGTGCCAGCAGTTTAGTCCCCGGGGCGGGAGAGATTGGTACAGATACGCAGTATTTT
cdr3_length: 15; d_call: NA; clone_size: few; j_call: TRBJ2-2; v_call: TRBV13; cdr3_aa: CASSLAGFRAGELFF; cdr3_nt: TGTGCCAGCAGCTTAGCGGGGTTTCGCGCCGGGGAGCTGTTTTTT
cdr3_length: 17; d_call: TRBD1; clone_size: few; j_call: TRBJ2-7; v_call: TRBV15; cdr3_aa: CATSRNLGQVTIYEQYF; cdr3_nt: TGTGCCACCAGCAGAAATCTGGGACAGGTCACTATCTACGAGCAGTACTTC
cdr3_length: 13; d_call: NA; clone_size: few; j_call: TRBJ1-6; v_call: TRBV30; cdr3_aa: CAWSSLYNSPLHF; cdr3_nt: TGTGCCTGGAGTTCCCTCTATAATTCACCCCTCCACTTT
cdr3_length: 15; d_call: NA; clone_size: NA; j_call: TRBJ1-1; v_call: TRBV28; cdr3_aa: CASSLAQLMNTEAFF; cdr3_nt: TGTGCCAGCAGTTTGGCACAGCTAATGAACACTGAAGCTTTCTTT
cdr3_length: 12; d_call: NA; clone_size: NA; j_call: TRBJ2-7; v_call: TRBV7-2; cdr3_aa: CASSDEGRGQYF; cdr3_nt: TGTGCCAGCAGCGATGAGGGGAGAGGGCAGTACTTC
cdr3_length: 16; d_call: NA; clone_size: few; j_call: TRBJ1-2; v_call: TRBV11-2; cdr3_aa: CASSYPGSTDFYGYTF; cdr3_nt: TGTGCCAGCAGCTATCCCGGTAGCACAGACTTCTATGGCTACACCTTC
cdr3_length: 17; d_call: TRBD2; clone_size: NA; j_call: TRBJ2-5; v_call: TRBV20-1; cdr3_aa: CSALGLAGGNERETQYF; cdr3_nt: TGCAGTGCTCTAGGACTAGCGGGAGGCAATGAACGAGAGACCCAGTACTTC
cdr3_length: 14; d_call: NA; clone_size: NA; j_call: TRBJ2-5; v_call: TRBV30; cdr3_aa: CAWGGLPEAEPQYF; cdr3_nt: TGTGCCTGGGGGGGACTCCCAGAGGCAGAGCCCCAGTACTTC
cdr3_length: 19; d_call: TRBD2; clone_size: many; j_call: TRBJ2-5; v_call: TRBV5-8; cdr3_aa: CASSSPRLAGTRREETQYF; cdr3_nt: TGTGCCAGCAGCTCCCCGCGACTAGCGGGGACCCGGCGAGAGGAGACCCAGTACTTC
cdr3_length: 15; d_call: NA; clone_size: once; j_call: TRBJ1-3; v_call: TRBV4-1; cdr3_aa: CASSPNQVSGNTIYF; cdr3_nt: TGCGCCAGCAGCCCTAATCAGGTCTCTGGAAACACCATATATTTT
cdr3_length: 15; d_call: TRBD2; clone_size: NA; j_call: TRBJ2-5; v_call: TRBV5-4; cdr3_aa: CASRPSGGPQETQYF; cdr3_nt: TGTGCCAGCCGCCCTAGCGGGGGCCCTCAAGAGACCCAGTACTTC
cdr3_length: 15; d_call: TRBD2; clone_size: many; j_call: TRBJ2-3; v_call: TRBV12-3/TRBV12-4; cdr3_aa: CASSQSGGASDTQYF; cdr3_nt: TGTGCCAGCAGTCAAAGCGGGGGAGCTTCAGATACGCAGTATTTT
cdr3_length: 13; d_call: NA; clone_size: NA; j_call: TRBJ1-3; v_call: TRBV29-1; cdr3_aa: CRVVIWDGNTIYF; cdr3_nt: TGCAGAGTTGTTATTTGGGACGGAAACACCATATATTTT
cdr3_length: 17; d_call: TRBD1; clone_size: few; j_call: TRBJ1-6; v_call: TRBV4-1; cdr3_aa: CASSQDPAGGIMSPLHF; cdr3_nt: TGCGCCAGCAGCCAAGATCCGGCAGGGGGTATAATGTCACCCCTCCACTTT
cdr3_length: 15; d_call: NA; clone_size: many; j_call: TRBJ1-1; v_call: TRBV14; cdr3_aa: CASSQERLPNTEAFF; cdr3_nt: TGTGCCAGCAGCCAAGAGAGATTGCCGAACACTGAAGCTTTCTTT
cdr3_length: 17; d_call: TRBD2; clone_size: NA; j_call: TRBJ2-1; v_call: TRBV14; cdr3_aa: CASSQDVGLAAYYEQFF; cdr3_nt: TGTGCCAGCAGCCAAGATGTAGGACTAGCGGCCTACTATGAGCAGTTCTTC
cdr3_length: 18; d_call: NA; clone_size: many; j_call: TRBJ1-4; v_call: TRBV19; cdr3_aa: CASSIPAVEGATNEKLFF; cdr3_nt: TGTGCCAGTAGTATTCCGGCCGTAGAGGGTGCAACTAATGAAAAACTGTTTTTT
cdr3_length: 13; d_call: NA; clone_size: NA; j_call: TRBJ2-7; v_call: TRBV28; cdr3_aa: CASSYRETDEQYF; cdr3_nt: TGTGCCAGCAGTTACCGGGAGACGGACGAGCAGTACTTC
cdr3_length: 15; d_call: TRBD2; clone_size: NA; j_call: TRBJ2-7; v_call: TRBV9; cdr3_aa: CASSVSLAGDDEQYF; cdr3_nt: TGTGCCAGCAGCGTATCTCTAGCGGGAGATGACGAGCAGTACTTC
cdr3_length: 12; d_call: NA; clone_size: few; j_call: TRBJ1-2; v_call: TRBV25-1; cdr3_aa: CASSEGGYGYTF; cdr3_nt: TGTGCCAGCAGTGAGGGGGGCTATGGCTACACCTTC
cdr3_length: 16; d_call: NA; clone_size: many; j_call: TRBJ2-3; v_call: TRBV19; cdr3_aa: CASSIHGDRSADTQYF; cdr3_nt: TGTGCCAGTAGTATTCACGGGGACCGGTCGGCCGATACGCAGTATTTT
cdr3_length: 14; d_call: NA; clone_size: few; j_call: TRBJ1-1; v_call: TRBV27; cdr3_aa: CASRVGLWVAEAFF; cdr3_nt: TGTGCCAGCAGGGTCGGGCTTTGGGTCGCTGAAGCTTTCTTT
cdr3_length: 14; d_call: NA; clone_size: few; j_call: TRBJ2-7; v_call: TRBV5-1; cdr3_aa: CASSSAFGSYEQYF; cdr3_nt: TGCGCCAGCAGCTCGGCCTTCGGCTCCTACGAGCAGTACTTC
cdr3_length: 15; d_call: NA; clone_size: NA; j_call: TRBJ2-2; v_call: TRBV19; cdr3_aa: CASSPGTRGTGELFF; cdr3_nt: TGTGCCAGTAGTCCCGGGACACGGGGTACCGGGGAGCTGTTTTTT
cdr3_length: 16; d_call: TRBD1; clone_size: few; j_call: TRBJ1-6; v_call: TRBV4-3; cdr3_aa: CASSQERTGRNSPLHF; cdr3_nt: TGCGCCAGCAGCCAAGAACGGACAGGACGTAACTCACCCCTCCACTTT
cdr3_length: 17; d_call: TRBD2; clone_size: NA; j_call: TRBJ2-7; v_call: TRBV4-1; cdr3_aa: CASSQEASGGPPYEQYF; cdr3_nt: TGCGCCAGCAGCCAAGAGGCTAGCGGGGGGCCACCCTACGAGCAGTACTTC
cdr3_length: 16; d_call: NA; clone_size: few; j_call: TRBJ2-7; v_call: TRBV4-1; cdr3_aa: CASSQEGPETSYEQYF; cdr3_nt: TGCGCCAGCAGCCAAGAAGGTCCGGAGACCTCCTACGAGCAGTACTTC